This is a list of T cell receptor beta chains from one sample in a study of circulating and synovial CD4+ cells in juvenile arthritis. The repertoire was sequenced with immunoSEQ multiplex PCR; TCRdb's copy has only in-frame clones and lacks some. The data contain some 35,000 clones, approximately 93% of them singletons. The sequencing input was CD4+ T cells from blood. Receptors were obtained from a human donor with juvenile idiopathic arthritis. Each CDR3 is given without its conserved first and last residue. Each record gives: J gene, V gene, CDR3 protein.

TRBJ2-5,TRBV5-4,ASRTGTVQETQY
TRBJ2-7,TRBV18,ASSPPEGQGASYEQY
TRBJ2-5,TRBV5-4,ASSSGRQGSQETQY
TRBJ2-5,TRBV11-2,ASSLVGLAGPEY
TRBJ2-5,TRBV7-2,ASTIGPAVPQETQY
TRBJ1-1,TRBV5-1,ASSIDIVNTEAF
TRBJ2-7,TRBV11-2,ASSRGVGGYEQY
TRBJ2-3,TRBV29-1,SVVRWLSTDTQY
TRBJ2-3,TRBV7-2,ASSHYQKTGTGNTDTQY
TRBJ1-3,TRBV28,ASTTGGDGNTIY
TRBJ2-3,TRBV4-2,ASRRTSGSTDTQY
TRBJ1-1,TRBV27,ASRRQGNGAFLAEAF
TRBJ1-1,TRBV4-3,ASSQEEHRGRGGEAF
TRBJ2-1,TRBV4-3,ASSQALVNEQF
TRBJ2-7,TRBV5-8,ASCTTGGRWQY
TRBJ1-2,TRBV27,ASSSEGRPPYGYT